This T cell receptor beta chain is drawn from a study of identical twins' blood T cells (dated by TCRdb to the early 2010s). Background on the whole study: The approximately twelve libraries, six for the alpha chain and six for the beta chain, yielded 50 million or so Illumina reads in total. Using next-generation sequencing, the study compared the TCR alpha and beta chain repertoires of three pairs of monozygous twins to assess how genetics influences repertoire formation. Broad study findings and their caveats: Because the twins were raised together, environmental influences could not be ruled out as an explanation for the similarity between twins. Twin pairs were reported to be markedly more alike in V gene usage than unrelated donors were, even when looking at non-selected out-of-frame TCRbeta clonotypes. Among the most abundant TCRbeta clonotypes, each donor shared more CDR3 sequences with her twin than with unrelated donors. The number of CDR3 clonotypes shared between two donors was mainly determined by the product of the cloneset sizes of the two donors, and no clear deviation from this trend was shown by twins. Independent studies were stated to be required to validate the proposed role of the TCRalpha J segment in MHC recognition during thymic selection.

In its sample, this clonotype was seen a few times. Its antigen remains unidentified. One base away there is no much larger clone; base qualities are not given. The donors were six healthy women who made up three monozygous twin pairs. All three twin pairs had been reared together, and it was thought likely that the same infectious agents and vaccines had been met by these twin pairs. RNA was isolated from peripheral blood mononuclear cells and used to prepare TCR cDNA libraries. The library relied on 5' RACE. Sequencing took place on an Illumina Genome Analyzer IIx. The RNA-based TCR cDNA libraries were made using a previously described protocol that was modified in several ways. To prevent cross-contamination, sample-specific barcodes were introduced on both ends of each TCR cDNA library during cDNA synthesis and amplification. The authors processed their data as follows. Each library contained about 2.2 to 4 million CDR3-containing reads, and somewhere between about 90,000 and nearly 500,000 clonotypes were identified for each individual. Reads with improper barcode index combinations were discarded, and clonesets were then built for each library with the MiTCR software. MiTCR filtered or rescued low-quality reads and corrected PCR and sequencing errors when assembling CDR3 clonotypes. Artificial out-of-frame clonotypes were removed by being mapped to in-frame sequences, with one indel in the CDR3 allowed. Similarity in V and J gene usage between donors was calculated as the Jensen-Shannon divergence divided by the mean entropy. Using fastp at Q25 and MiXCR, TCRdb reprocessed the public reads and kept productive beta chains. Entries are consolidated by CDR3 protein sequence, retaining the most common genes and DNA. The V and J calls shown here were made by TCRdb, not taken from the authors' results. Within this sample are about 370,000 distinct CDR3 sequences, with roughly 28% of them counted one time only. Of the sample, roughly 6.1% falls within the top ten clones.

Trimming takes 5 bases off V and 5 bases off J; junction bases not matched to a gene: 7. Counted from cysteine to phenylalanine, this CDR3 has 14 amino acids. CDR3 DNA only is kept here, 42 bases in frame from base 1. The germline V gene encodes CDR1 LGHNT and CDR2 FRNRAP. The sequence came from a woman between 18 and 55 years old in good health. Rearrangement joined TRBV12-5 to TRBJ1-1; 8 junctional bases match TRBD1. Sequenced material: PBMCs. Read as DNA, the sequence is TGTGCTAGTGGTCCAGGGGGCCTAAAGACTGAAGCTTTCTTT. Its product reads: CASGPGGLKTEAFF.